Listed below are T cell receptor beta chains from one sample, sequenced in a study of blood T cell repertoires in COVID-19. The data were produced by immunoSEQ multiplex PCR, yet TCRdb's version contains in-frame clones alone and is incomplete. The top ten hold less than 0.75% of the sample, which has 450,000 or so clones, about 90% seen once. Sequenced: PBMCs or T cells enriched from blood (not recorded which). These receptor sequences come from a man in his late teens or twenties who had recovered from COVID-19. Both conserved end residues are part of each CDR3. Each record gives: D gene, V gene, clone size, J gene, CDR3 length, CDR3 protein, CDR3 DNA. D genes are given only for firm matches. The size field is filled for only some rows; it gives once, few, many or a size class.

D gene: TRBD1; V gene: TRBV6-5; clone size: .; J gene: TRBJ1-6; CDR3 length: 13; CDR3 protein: CASNPGGPSPLHF; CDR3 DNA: TGTGCCAGCAACCCAGGGGGACCTTCACCCCTCCACTTT
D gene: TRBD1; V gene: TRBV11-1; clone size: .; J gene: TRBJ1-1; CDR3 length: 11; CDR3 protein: CASSLRDRAFF; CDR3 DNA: TGTGCCAGCAGCTTAAGGGACAGAGCTTTCTTT
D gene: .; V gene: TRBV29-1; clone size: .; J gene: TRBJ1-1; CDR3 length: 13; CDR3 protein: CSVGGGSNTEAFF; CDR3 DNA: TGCAGCGTTGGGGGGGGATCGAACACTGAAGCTTTCTTT
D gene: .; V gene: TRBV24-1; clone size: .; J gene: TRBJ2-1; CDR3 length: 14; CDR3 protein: CATSSGLKSGEQFF; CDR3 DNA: TGTGCCACCAGCTCGGGACTTAAGTCGGGTGAGCAGTTCTTC
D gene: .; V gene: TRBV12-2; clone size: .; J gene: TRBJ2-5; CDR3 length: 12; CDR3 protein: CGGGQPKETQYF; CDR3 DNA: TGCGGCGGGGGGCAGCCCAAAGAGACCCAGTACTTC
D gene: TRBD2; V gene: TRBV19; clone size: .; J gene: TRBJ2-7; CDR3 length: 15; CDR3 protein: CASSIGGLPNYEQYF; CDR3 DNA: TGTGCCAGTAGTATAGGGGGACTACCTAACTACGAGCAGTACTTC
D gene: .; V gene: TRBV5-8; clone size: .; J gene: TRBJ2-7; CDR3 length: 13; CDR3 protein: CASSFERGYEQYF; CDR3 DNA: TGTGCCAGCAGCTTCGAGCGAGGATACGAGCAGTACTTC
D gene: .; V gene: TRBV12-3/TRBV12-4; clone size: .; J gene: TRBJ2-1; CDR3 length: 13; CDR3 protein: CASSKDSYNEQFF; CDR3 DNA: TGTGCCAGCAGTAAGGACAGTTACAATGAGCAGTTCTTC
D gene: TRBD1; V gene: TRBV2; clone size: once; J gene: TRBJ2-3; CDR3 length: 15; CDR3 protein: CASSVTGGFADTQYF; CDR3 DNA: TGTGCCAGCAGTGTCACAGGGGGTTTTGCAGATACGCAGTATTTT
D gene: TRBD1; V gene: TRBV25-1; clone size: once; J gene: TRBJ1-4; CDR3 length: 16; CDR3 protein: CASSAGQGATNEKLFF; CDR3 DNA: TGTGCCAGCAGTGCAGGACAGGGGGCAACTAATGAAAAACTGTTTTTT
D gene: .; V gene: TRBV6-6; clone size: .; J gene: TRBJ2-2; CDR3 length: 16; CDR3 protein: CASSSWDQGATGELFF; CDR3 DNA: TGTGCCAGCAGTTCCTGGGATCAGGGTGCCACCGGGGAGCTGTTTTTT
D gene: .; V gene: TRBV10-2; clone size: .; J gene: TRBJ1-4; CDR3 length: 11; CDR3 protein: CASRASEKLFF; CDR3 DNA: TGCGCCAGCAGGGCCTCGGAAAAACTGTTTTTT
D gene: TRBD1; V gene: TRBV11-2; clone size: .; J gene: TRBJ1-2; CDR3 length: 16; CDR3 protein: CASSSQGDALLHGYTF; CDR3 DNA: TGTGCCAGCAGCAGCCAGGGGGACGCACTACTACATGGCTACACCTTC
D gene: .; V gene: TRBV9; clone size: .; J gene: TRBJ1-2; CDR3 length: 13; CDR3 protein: CASAPDGGYGYTF; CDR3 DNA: TGTGCCAGCGCCCCGGACGGGGGCTATGGCTACACCTTC
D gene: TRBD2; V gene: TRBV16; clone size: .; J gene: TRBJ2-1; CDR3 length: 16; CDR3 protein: CASSQYVPGGPNEQFF; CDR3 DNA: TGTGCCAGCAGCCAATACGTCCCGGGGGGGCCAAATGAGCAGTTCTTC
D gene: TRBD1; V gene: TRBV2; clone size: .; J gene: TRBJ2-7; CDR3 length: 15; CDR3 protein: CASSDRAPAVGEQYF; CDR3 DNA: TGTGCCAGCAGCGACAGGGCGCCCGCCGTGGGTGAGCAGTACTTC
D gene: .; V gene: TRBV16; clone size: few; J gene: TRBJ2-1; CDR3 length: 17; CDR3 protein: CASSQSPQRSSYNEQFF; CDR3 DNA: TGTGCCAGCAGCCAATCCCCGCAGCGGAGCTCCTACAATGAGCAGTTCTTC
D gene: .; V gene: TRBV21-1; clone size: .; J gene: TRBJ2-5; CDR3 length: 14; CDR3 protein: CASFRESNQETQYF; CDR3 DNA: TGTGCCAGCTTCCGAGAGTCGAACCAAGAGACCCAGTACTTC
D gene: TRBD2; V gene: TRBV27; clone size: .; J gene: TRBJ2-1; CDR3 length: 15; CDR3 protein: CASRTSSSPYNEQFF; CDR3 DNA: TGTGCCAGCAGGACTAGCTCCTCACCTTACAATGAGCAGTTCTTC
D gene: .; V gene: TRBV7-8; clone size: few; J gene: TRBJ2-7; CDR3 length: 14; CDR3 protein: CASSHSAPGYEQYF; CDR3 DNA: TGTGCCAGCAGTCATAGTGCCCCGGGATACGAGCAGTACTTC
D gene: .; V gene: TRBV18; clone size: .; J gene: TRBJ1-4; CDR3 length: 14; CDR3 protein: CASSPVRSPEKLFF; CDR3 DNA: TGTGCCAGCTCACCCGTCCGGAGTCCGGAAAAACTGTTTTTT
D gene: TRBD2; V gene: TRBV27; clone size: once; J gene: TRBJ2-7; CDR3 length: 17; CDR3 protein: CASTPEGSGRPTYEQYF; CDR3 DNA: TGTGCCAGCACCCCGGAGGGTAGCGGGAGGCCCACCTACGAGCAGTACTTC
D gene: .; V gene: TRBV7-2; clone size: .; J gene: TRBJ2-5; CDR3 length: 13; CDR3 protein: CASSGRAQETQYF; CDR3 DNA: TGTGCCAGCAGCGGCAGGGCCCAAGAGACCCAGTACTTC
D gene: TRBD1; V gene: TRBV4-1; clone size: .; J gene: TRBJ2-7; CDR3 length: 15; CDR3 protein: CASSRPGTGGYEQYF; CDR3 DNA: TGCGCCAGCAGCCGGCCCGGGACAGGGGGCTACGAGCAGTACTTC
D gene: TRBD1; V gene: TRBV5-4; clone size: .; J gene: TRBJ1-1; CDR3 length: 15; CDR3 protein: CASSAGTGGNTEAFF; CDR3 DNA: TGTGCCAGCAGCGCCGGGACAGGGGGAAACACTGAAGCTTTCTTT
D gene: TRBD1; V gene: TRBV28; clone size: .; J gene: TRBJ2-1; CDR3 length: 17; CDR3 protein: CASSLPLGTGGYNEQFF; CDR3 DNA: TGTGCCAGCAGTTTACCTCTTGGGACAGGGGGCTACAATGAGCAGTTCTTC
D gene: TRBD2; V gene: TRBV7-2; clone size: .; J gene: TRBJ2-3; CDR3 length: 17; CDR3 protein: CASTFLSRGGGTDTQYF; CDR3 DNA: TGTGCCAGCACCTTCTTAAGCCGCGGGGGGGGGACAGATACGCAGTATTTT
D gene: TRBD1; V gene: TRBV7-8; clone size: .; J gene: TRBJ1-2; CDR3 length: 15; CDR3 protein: CASSLAADRGHGYTF; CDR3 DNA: TGTGCCAGCAGCTTAGCAGCGGACAGGGGACACGGCTACACCTTC
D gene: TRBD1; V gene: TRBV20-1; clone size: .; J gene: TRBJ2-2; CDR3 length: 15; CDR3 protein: CSASKGQLNTGELFF; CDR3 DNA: TGCAGTGCTAGTAAGGGACAGCTGAACACCGGGGAGCTGTTTTTT
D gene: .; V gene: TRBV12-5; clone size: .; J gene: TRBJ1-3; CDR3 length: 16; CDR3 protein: CASGTYYSLSGNTIYF; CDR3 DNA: TGTGCTAGTGGTACATATTACAGCCTCTCTGGAAACACCATATATTTT
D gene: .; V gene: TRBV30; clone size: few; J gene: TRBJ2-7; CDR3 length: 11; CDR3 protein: CAWSPGELTYF; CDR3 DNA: TGTGCCTGGAGTCCAGGGGAGTTGACGTACTTC
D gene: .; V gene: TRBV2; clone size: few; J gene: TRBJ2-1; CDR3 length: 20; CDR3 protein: CASSDGTGANSGGPYNEQFF; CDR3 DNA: TGTGCCAGCAGTGATGGGACAGGGGCGAATAGCGGGGGACCCTACAATGAGCAGTTCTTC
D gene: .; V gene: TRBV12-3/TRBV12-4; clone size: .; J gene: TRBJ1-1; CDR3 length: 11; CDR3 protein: CASTSSRGAFF; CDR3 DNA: TGTGCCAGCACCTCCTCCAGGGGAGCTTTCTTT
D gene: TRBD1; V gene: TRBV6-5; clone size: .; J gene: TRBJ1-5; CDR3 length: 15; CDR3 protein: CASTGQGASNQPQHF; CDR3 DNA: TGTGCCAGCACGGGACAGGGGGCGAGCAATCAGCCCCAGCATTTT
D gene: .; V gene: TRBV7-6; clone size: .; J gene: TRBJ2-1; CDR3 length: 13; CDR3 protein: CASKSGIYNEQFF; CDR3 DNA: TGTGCCAGCAAGTCGGGTATATACAATGAGCAGTTCTTC
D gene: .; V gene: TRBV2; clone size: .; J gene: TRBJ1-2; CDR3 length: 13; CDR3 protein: CASTGERNYGYTF; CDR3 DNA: TGTGCCAGCACGGGGGAGCGGAACTATGGCTACACCTTC
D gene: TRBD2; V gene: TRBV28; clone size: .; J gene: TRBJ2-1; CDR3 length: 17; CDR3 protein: CASSPSGWREDYNEQFF; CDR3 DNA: TGTGCCAGCAGCCCGTCTGGATGGCGGGAGGACTACAATGAGCAGTTCTTC
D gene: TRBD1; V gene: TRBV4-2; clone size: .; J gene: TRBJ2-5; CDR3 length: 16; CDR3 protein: CASSQVAGQVEETQYF; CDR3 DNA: TGTGCCAGCAGCCAAGTCGCGGGACAGGTAGAAGAGACCCAGTACTTC
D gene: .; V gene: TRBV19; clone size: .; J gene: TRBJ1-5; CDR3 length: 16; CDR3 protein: CASRGDTGVLNQPQHF; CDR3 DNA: TGTGCCAGTAGGGGCGATACGGGGGTCCTCAATCAGCCCCAGCATTTT
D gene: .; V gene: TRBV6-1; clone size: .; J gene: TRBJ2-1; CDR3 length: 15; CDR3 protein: CASSEGLVPYNEQFF; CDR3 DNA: TGTGCCAGCAGTGAGGGTCTAGTTCCCTACAATGAGCAGTTCTTC
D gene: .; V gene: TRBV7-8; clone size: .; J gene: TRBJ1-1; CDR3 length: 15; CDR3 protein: CASSLRRGVSTEAFF; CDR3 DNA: TGTGCCAGCAGCTTAAGGCGGGGGGTTAGCACTGAAGCTTTCTTT
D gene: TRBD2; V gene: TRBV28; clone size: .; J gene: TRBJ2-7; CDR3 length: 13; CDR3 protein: CATERGSSYEQYF; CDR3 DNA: TGTGCCACCGAGCGGGGAAGCTCCTACGAGCAGTACTTC
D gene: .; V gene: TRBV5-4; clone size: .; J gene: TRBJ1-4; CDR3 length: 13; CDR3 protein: CASSPGGNEKLFF; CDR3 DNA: TGTGCCAGCAGCCCCGGGGGGAATGAAAAACTGTTTTTT
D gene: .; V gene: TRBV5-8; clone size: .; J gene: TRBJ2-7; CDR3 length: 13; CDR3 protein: CASSLDISYEQYF; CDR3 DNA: TGTGCCAGCAGCTTGGACATCTCCTACGAGCAGTACTTC
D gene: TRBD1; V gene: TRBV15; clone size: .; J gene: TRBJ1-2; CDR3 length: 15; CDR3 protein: CATSRAPDRANGYTF; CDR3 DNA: TGTGCCACCAGCAGAGCCCCTGACAGGGCTAATGGCTACACCTTC
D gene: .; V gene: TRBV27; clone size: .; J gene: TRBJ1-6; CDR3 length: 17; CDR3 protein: CASSVMDGVRYNSPLHF; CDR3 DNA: TGTGCCAGCAGTGTCATGGACGGGGTAAGATATAATTCACCCCTCCACTTT
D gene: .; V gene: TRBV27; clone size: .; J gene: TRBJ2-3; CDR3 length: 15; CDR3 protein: CASSDPLERSDTQYF; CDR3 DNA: TGTGCCAGCAGTGACCCGCTGGAGCGCTCAGATACGCAGTATTTT
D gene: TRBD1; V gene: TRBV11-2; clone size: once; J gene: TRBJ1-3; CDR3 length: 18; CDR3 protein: CASSQATGDRGSGNTIYF; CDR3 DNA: TGTGCCAGCAGCCAGGCCACAGGGGATCGGGGCAGTGGAAACACCATATATTTT
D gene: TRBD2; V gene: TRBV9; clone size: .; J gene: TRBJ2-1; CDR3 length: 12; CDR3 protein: CASSAGLGVQFF; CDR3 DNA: TGTGCCAGCAGCGCCGGACTAGGAGTGCAGTTCTTC
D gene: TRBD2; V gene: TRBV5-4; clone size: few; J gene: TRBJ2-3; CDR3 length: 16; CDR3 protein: CASSSRLAGITDTQYF; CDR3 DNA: TGTGCCAGCAGCTCCCGACTAGCGGGAATCACAGATACGCAGTATTTT
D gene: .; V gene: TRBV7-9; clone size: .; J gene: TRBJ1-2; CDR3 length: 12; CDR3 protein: CASSLLHDGYTF; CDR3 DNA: TGTGCCAGCAGCTTATTACATGATGGCTACACCTTC
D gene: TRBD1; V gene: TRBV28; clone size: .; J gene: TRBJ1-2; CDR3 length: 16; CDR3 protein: CASLSGTGIIGYGYTF; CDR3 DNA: TGTGCCAGCTTATCCGGGACAGGGATAATAGGCTATGGCTACACCTTC